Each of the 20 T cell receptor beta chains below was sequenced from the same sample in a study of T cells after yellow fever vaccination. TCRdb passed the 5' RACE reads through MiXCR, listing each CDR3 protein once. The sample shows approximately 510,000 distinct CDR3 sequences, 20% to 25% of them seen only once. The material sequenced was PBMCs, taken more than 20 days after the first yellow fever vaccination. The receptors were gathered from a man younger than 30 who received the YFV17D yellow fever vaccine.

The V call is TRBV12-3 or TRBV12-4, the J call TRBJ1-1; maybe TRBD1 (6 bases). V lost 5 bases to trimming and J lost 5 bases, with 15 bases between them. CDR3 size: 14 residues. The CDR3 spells CASSTGTMTTEAFF. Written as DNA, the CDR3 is TGTGCCAGCAGTACCGGGACAATGACAACTGAAGCTTTCTTT.

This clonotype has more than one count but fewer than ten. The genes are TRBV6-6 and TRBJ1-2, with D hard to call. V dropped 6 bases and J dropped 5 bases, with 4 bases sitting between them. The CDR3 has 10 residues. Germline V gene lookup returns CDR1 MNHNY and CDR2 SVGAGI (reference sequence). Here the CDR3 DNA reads TGTGCCAGCAGGGAGTATGGCTACACCTTC. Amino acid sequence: CASREYGYTF.

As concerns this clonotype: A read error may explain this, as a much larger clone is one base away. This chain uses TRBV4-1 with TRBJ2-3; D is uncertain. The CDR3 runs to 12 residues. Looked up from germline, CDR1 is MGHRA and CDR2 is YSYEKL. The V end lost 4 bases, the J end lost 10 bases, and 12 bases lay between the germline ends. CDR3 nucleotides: TGCGCCAGCAGCCTACAGCCGGATCCGCAGTATTTT. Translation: CASSLQPDPQYF.

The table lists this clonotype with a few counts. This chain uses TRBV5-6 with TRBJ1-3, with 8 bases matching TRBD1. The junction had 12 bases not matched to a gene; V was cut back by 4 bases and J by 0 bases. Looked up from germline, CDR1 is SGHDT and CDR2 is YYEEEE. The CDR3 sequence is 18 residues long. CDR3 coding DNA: TGTGCCAGCAGCCGCCTCCGGACAGGGAGTATCTCTGGAAACACCATATATTTT. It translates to CASSRLRTGSISGNTIYF.

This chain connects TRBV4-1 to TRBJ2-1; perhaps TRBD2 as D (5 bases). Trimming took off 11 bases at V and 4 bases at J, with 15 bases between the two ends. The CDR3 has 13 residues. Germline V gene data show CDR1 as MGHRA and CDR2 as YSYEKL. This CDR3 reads CASGLAVYNEQFF. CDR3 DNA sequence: TGCGCCTCCGGGCTAGCTGTGTACAATGAGCAGTTCTTC.

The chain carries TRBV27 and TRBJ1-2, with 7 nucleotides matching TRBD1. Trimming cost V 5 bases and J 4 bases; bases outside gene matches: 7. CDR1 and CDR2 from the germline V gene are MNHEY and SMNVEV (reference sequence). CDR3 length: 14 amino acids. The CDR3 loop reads CASSLGQVRYGYTF. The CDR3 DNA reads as TGTGCCAGCAGTCTCGGACAGGTTCGCTATGGCTACACCTTC.

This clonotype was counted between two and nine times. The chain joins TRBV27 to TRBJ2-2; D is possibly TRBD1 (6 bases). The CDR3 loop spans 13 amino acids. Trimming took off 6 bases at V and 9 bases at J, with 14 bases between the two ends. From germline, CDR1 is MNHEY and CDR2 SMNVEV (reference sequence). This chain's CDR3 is CASSLRGIRELFF. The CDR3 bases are TGTGCCAGCAGCCTCAGGGGCATCCGGGAGCTGTTTTTT.

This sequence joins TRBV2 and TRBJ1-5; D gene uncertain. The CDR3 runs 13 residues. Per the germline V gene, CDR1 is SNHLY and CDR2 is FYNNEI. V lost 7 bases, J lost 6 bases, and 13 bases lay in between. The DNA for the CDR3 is TGTGCCAGCACGAGGGAGGTGGGTCAGCCCCAGCATTTT. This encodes CASTREVGQPQHF.

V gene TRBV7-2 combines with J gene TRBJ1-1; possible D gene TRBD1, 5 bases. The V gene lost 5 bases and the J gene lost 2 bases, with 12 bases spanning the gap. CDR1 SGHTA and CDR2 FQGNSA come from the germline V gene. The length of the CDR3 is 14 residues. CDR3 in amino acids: CASSANQGNTEAFF. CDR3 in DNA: TGTGCCAGCAGCGCGAACCAGGGAAACACTGAAGCTTTCTTT.

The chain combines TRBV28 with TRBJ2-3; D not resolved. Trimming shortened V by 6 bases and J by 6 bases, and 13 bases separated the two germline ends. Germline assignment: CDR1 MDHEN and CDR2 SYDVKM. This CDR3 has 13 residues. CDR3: CASRIPESDTQYF. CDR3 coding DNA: TGTGCCAGCAGGATCCCTGAATCCGATACGCAGTATTTT.

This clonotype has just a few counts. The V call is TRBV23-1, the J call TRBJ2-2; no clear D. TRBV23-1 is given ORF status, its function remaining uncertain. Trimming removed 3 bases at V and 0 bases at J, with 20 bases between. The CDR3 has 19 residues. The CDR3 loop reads CASSQLFIRGGTNTGELFF. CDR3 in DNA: TGCGCCAGCAGTCAGCTTTTTATTCGAGGCGGAACGAACACCGGGGAGCTGTTTTTT.

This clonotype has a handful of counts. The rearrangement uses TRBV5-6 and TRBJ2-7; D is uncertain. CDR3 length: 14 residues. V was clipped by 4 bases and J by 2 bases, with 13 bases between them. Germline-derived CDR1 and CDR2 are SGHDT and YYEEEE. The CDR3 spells CASSAPDVTYEQYF. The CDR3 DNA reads TGTGCCAGCAGCGCACCGGACGTAACCTACGAGCAGTACTTC. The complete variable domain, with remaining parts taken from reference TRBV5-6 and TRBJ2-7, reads DAGVTQSPTHLIKTRGQQVTLRCSPKSGHDTVSWYQQALGQGPQFIFQYYEEEERQRGNFPDRFSGHQFPNYSSELNVNALLLGDSALYLCASSAPDVTYEQYFGPGTRLTVT.

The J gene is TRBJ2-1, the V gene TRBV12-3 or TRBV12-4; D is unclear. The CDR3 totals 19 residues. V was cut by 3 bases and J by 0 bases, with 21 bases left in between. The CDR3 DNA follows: TGTGCCAGCAGTTTTATTAACGCCTTCCGGTTCAGCTCCTACAATGAGCAGTTCTTC. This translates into CASSFINAFRFSSYNEQFF.

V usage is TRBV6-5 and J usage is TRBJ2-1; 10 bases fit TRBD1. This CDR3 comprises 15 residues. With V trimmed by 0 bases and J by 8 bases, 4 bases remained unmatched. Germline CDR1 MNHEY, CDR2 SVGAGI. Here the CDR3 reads CASSYSGQGHDEQFF. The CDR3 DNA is TGTGCCAGCAGTTACTCGGGACAGGGGCATGATGAGCAGTTCTTC.

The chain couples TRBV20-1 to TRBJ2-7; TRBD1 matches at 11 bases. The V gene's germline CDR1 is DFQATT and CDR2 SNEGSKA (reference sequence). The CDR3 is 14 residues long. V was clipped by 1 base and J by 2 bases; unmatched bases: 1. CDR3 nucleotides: TGCAGTGCTAGAGGGGACAGGGGGACCTACGAGCAGTACGTC. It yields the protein CSARGDRGTYEQYV.

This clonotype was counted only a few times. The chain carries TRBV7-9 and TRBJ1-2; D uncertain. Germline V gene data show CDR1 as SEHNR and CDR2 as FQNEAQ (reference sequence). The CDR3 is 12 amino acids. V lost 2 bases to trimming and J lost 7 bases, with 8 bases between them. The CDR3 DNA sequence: TGTGCCAGCAGCTTAATGGGGTTTGGCTACACCTTC. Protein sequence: CASSLMGFGYTF.

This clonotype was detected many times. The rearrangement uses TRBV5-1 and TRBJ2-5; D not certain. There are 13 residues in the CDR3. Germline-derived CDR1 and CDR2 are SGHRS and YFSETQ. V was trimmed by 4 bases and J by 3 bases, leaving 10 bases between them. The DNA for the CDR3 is TGCGCCAGCAGCAGCCGACTCGAAGAGACCCAGTACTTC. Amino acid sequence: CASSSRLEETQYF. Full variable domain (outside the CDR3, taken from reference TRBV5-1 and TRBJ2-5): KAGVTQTPRYLIKTRGQQVTLSCSPISGHRSVSWYQQTPGQGLQFLFEYFSETQRNKGNFPGRFSGRQFSNSRSEMNVSTLELGDSALYLCASSSRLEETQYFGPGTRLLVL.

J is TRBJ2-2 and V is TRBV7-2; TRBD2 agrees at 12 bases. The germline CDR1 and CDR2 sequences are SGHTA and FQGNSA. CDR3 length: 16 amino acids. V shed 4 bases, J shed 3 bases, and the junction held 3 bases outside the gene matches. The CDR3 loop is CASSSSGGAYTGELFF. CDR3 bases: TGTGCCAGCAGCTCTAGCGGGGGGGCGTACACCGGGGAGCTGTTTTTT. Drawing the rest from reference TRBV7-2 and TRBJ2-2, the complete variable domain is GAGVSQSPSNKVTEKGKDVELRCDPISGHTALYWYRQSLGQGLEFLIYFQGNSAPDKSGLPSDRFSAERTGGSVSTLTIQRTQQEDSAVYLCASSSSGGAYTGELFFGEGSRLTVL.

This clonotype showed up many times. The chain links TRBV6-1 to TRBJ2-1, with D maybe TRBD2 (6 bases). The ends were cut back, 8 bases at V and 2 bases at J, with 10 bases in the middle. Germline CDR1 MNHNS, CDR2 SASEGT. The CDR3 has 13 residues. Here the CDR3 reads CASSPGAYNEQFF. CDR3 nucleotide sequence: TGTGCCAGCTCACCGGGGGCCTACAATGAGCAGTTCTTC.

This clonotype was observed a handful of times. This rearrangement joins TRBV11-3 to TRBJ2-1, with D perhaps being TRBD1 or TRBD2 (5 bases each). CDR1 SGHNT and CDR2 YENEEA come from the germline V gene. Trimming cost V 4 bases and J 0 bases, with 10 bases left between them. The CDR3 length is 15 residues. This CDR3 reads CASSSEGSSYNEQFF. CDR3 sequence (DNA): TGTGCCAGCAGCTCAGAGGGGAGCTCCTACAATGAGCAGTTCTTC.